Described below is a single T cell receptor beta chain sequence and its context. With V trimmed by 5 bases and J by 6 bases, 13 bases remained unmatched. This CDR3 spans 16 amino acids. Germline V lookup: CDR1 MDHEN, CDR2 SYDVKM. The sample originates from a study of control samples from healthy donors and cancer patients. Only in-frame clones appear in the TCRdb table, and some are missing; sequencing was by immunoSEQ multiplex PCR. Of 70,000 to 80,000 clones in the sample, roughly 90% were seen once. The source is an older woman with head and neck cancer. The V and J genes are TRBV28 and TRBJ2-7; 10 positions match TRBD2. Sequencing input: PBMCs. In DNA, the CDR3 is TGTGCCAGCAGTAGCTCCAGGCTAGCGGGAGTTGGCGAGCAGTACTTC. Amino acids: CASSSSRLAGVGEQYF.